The rows below give T cell receptor beta chains drawn from one sample of a study of shared clonotypes between healthy human individuals. Measured with immunoSEQ multiplex PCR; TCRdb has only the in-frame clones, and not every one. The table lists around 720,000 clones, roughly 73% of them singletons. Sequencing was done on a sample of memory CD4+ T cells sorted from blood. Receptors originate from a woman younger than 45 in good health. CDR3s include the opening cysteine and the closing phenylalanine or tryptophan. Each record gives: clone size, V gene, J gene, D gene, CDR3 protein, CDR3 DNA. A D gene is named only where the DNA matches it firmly. A row's size may be missing; if present it is once, few, many or a size class.

size: -
V: TRBV5-1
J: TRBJ2-5
D: -
CDR3: CASRLGVETQYF
DNA: TGCGCCAGCAGGTTGGGGGTAGAGACCCAGTACTTC

size: -
V: TRBV9
J: TRBJ2-7
D: TRBD2
CDR3: CASMGLAGGTTYEQYF
DNA: TGTGCCAGCATGGGACTAGCGGGAGGAACCACCTACGAGCAGTACTTC

size: -
V: TRBV6-1
J: TRBJ2-7
D: -
CDR3: CASKRPGSSSYEQYF
DNA: TGTGCCAGCAAGCGGCCGGGGTCAAGCTCCTACGAGCAGTACTTC

size: once
V: TRBV28
J: TRBJ2-5
D: TRBD1
CDR3: CASSLGKQGGFRETQYF
DNA: TGTGCCAGCAGTTTAGGGAAACAGGGGGGTTTTAGGGAGACCCAGTACTTC

size: -
V: TRBV30
J: TRBJ1-2
D: -
CDR3: CALFREGRGYTF
DNA: TGTGCCTTGTTCAGGGAGGGGAGAGGCTACACCTTC

size: few
V: TRBV2
J: TRBJ1-2
D: -
CDR3: CASSEWSGYTF
DNA: TGTGCCAGCAGTGAATGGAGTGGCTACACCTTC

size: -
V: TRBV5-1
J: TRBJ2-1
D: TRBD2
CDR3: CASSGTSPYNEQFF
DNA: TGCGCCAGCAGCGGGACTAGCCCTTACAATGAGCAGTTCTTC

size: few
V: TRBV10-3
J: TRBJ2-3
D: -
CDR3: CAISGGGIWDTQYF
DNA: TGTGCCATCAGTGGGGGCGGGATTTGGGATACGCAGTATTTT

size: -
V: TRBV5-1
J: TRBJ2-7
D: TRBD1
CDR3: CASSVRSGTGAQGEQYF
DNA: TGCGCCAGCAGCGTCAGATCCGGGACAGGGGCTCAGGGAGAGCAGTACTTC

size: -
V: TRBV11-2
J: TRBJ2-7
D: -
CDR3: CASSLVDLGEQYF
DNA: TGTGCCAGCAGCTTAGTTGACCTCGGGGAGCAGTACTTC

size: -
V: TRBV2
J: TRBJ2-1
D: -
CDR3: CASSVVRLNNEQFF
DNA: TGTGCCAGCAGTGTGGTTAGGTTGAACAATGAGCAGTTCTTC

size: -
V: TRBV5-1
J: TRBJ2-1
D: TRBD2
CDR3: CASSLEIWREGGNEQFF
DNA: TGCGCCAGCAGCTTGGAGATTTGGCGGGAGGGCGGCAATGAGCAGTTCTTC

size: -
V: TRBV18
J: TRBJ2-1
D: TRBD2
CDR3: CASSPLLAGAVNEQFF
DNA: TGTGCCAGCTCACCATTGTTAGCGGGAGCTGTCAATGAGCAGTTCTTC

size: -
V: TRBV6-6
J: TRBJ1-5
D: -
CDR3: CASSGSRGGNQPQHF
DNA: TGTGCCAGCAGCGGCTCCAGGGGCGGCAATCAGCCCCAGCATTTT

size: -
V: TRBV7-2
J: TRBJ2-7
D: -
CDR3: CASSPAPRQSYEQYF
DNA: TGTGCCAGCAGCCCCGCTCCCAGGCAATCCTACGAGCAGTACTTC

size: -
V: TRBV29-1
J: TRBJ2-3
D: -
CDR3: CSVAGASTDTQYF
DNA: TGCAGCGTTGCTGGGGCTAGCACAGATACGCAGTATTTT